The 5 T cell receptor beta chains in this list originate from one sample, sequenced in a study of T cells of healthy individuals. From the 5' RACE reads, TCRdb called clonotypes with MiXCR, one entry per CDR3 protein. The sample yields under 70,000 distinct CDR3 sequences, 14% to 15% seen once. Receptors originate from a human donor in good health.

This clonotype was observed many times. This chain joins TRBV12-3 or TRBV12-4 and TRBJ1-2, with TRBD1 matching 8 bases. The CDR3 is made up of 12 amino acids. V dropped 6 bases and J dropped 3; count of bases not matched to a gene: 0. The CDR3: CASRQGDYGYTF. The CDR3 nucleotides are TGTGCCAGCAGACAGGGGGACTATGGCTACACCTTC.

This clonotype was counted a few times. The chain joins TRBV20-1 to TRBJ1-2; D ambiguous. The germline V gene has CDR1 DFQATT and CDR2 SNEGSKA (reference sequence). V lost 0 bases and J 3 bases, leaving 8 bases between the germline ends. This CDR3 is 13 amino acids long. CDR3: CSARDGRDYGYTF. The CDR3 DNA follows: TGCAGTGCTAGAGATGGGAGGGACTATGGCTACACCTTC.

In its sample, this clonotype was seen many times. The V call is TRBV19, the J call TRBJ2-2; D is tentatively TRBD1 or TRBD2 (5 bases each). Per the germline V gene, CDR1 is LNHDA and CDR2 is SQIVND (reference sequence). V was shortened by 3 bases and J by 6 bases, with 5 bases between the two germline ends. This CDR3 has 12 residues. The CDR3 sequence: CASSMGAGELFF. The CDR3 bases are TGTGCCAGTAGTATGGGGGCCGGGGAGCTGTTTTTT.

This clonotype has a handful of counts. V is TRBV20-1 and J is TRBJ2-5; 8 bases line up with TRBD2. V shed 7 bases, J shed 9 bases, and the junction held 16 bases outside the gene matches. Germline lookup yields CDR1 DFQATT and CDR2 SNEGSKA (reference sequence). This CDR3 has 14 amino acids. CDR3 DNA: TGCAGTGTATGGACTAGCTCCACAGGAGGGGCCCAGTACTTC. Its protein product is CSVWTSSTGGAQYF.

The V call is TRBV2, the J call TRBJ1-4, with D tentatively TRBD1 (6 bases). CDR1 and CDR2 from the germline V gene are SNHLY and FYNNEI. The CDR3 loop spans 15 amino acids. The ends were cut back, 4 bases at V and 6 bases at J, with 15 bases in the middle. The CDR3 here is CASSVRGGVHEKLFF. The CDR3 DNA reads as TGTGCCAGCAGTGTGAGAGGGGGGGTTCATGAAAAACTGTTTTTT. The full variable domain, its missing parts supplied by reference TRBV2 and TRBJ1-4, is EPEVTQTPSHQVTQMGQEVILRCVPISNHLYFYWYRQILGQKVEFLVSFYNNEISEKSEIFDDQFSVERPDGSNFTLKIRSTKLEDSAMYFCASSVRGGVHEKLFFGSGTQLSVL.